Below, 22 T cell receptor beta chains from the same sample are listed, as sequenced in a study of OX40 agonist ivuxolimab in advanced cancers. Repertoires were generated with immunoSEQ multiplex PCR, while TCRdb's copy carries only in-frame clones and drops some. The table has some 83,000 clones, about 86% seen once. The sequences come from CD4+ or CD8+ T cells sorted from blood, collected in a trial of the OX40 agonist ivuxolimab. The receptors were sampled from an adult with an advanced solid tumor such as melanoma, head and neck, liver or kidney cancer.

The gene calls are TRBV18 and TRBJ1-3; TRBD1 might be the D (5 bases). Per germline, CDR1 KGHSH and CDR2 LQKENI. Between the trimmed V and J ends, which lost 0 bases and 4 bases, there was a span of 13 bases. This CDR3 contains 16 residues. For the CDR3, the DNA is TGTGCCAGCTCACCACCTTCAGGGATATACGGAAACACCATATATTTT. Amino acid sequence: CASSPPSGIYGNTIYF.

CDR3 DNA sequence: TGTGCCAGTAGTGATTTCCCCCGGGGACTAGCCTACAATGAGCAGTTCTTC. Amino acid sequence: CASSDFPRGLAYNEQFF. The chain joins TRBV19 to TRBJ2-1; 8 bases are a match to TRBD2. The V gene's germline CDR1 is LNHDA and CDR2 SQIVND (reference sequence). This CDR3 region has 17 residues. V lost 5 bases and J lost 2; bases outside the gene matches: 11.

This clone was seen a single time. The chain is built from TRBV14 and TRBJ1-3; the D is unclear. The CDR3 covers 14 residues. V was cut by 4 bases and J by 7 bases, with 14 bases left in between. Germline lookup yields CDR1 SGHDN and CDR2 FVKESK. CDR3 nucleotides: TGTGCCAGCAGCCCCCGGACCCTAGGGAACACCATATATTTT. Its protein product is CASSPRTLGNTIYF.

The chain carries TRBV7-6 and TRBJ2-2; the D gene could be TRBD1 or TRBD2 (6 bases each). V lost 4 bases and J 5 bases, leaving 14 bases between the germline ends. Germline V CDR1 and CDR2: SGHVS, FNYEAQ. The CDR3 spans 15 residues. The CDR3, as DNA: TGTGCCAGCAGCTGGGGGGCGGGGACGACCGGGGAGCTGTTTTTT. Translated: CASSWGAGTTGELFF. The complete variable domain, with remaining parts taken from reference TRBV7-6 and TRBJ2-2, reads GAGVSQSPRYKVTKRGQDVALRCDPISGHVSLYWYRQALGQGPEFLTYFNYEAQQDKSGLPNDRFSAERPEGSISTLTIQRTEQRDSAMYRCASSWGAGTTGELFFGEGSRLTVL.

This clone showed up just once. J is TRBJ2-3 and V is TRBV27; maybe TRBD2 (5 bases). Germline V gene sequence: CDR1 MNHEY, CDR2 SMNVEV (reference sequence). The CDR3 runs to 14 residues. V lost 3 bases and J 2 bases, leaving 9 bases between the germline ends. CDR3 residues: CASSLWTATDTQYF. The CDR3, as DNA: TGTGCCAGCAGTTTGTGGACTGCCACAGATACGCAGTATTTT.

V is TRBV6-1 and J is TRBJ1-4, with D tentatively TRBD1 (6 bases). Per the germline V gene, CDR1 is MNHNS and CDR2 is SASEGT. Trimming stripped 4 bases from V and 5 bases from J, with 11 bases between. CDR3 length: 14 amino acids. The CDR3 protein is CASSGTDRNEKLFF. The CDR3 bases are TGTGCCAGCAGTGGGACAGACCGGAATGAAAAACTGTTTTTT.

This clone was observed a single time. V usage is TRBV6-6 and J usage is TRBJ1-1, with 7 bases that match TRBD1. Germline lookup yields CDR1 MNHNY and CDR2 SVGAGI (reference sequence). The ends lost 7 bases at V and 6 bases at J; junction bases unmatched: 11. The CDR3 has 14 residues. CDR3 protein: CASNPSDRPAEAFF. The CDR3 DNA sequence: TGTGCCAGCAACCCCTCGGACAGGCCAGCTGAAGCTTTCTTT.

This rearrangement joins TRBV5-1 to TRBJ1-4, with TRBD1 identical over 12 bases. The CDR3 loop spans 18 amino acids. With 4 bases clipped from V and 8 bases from J, the junction kept 15 bases outside the gene matches. Germline lookup yields CDR1 SGHRS and CDR2 YFSETQ. The CDR3: CASSKTGTGGARSEKLFF. CDR3 bases: TGCGCCAGCAGCAAAACCGGGACAGGGGGCGCGAGAAGCGAAAAACTGTTTTTT.

The chain links TRBV4-1 to TRBJ2-7; D gene ambiguous. Per germline, CDR1 MGHRA and CDR2 YSYEKL. V lost 1 base, J lost 0 bases, and 7 bases lay in between. The CDR3 covers 14 residues. CDR3 sequence: CASSQGASSYEQYF. CDR3 nucleotides: TGCGCCAGCAGCCAAGGTGCTTCCTCCTACGAGCAGTACTTC.

This chain links TRBV11-2 with TRBJ1-5, with TRBD1 matching 7 bases. Germline V CDR1 and CDR2: SGHAT, FQNNGV. This CDR3 region has 14 residues. V dropped 4 bases and J dropped 2; count of bases not matched to a gene: 2. In nucleotides, the CDR3 is TGTGCCAGCAGCTCTCAGGGGGGCAATCAGCCCCAGCATTTT. Protein: CASSSQGGNQPQHF.

Here the CDR3 reads CASSEGGQGSYEQYF. The CDR3 DNA is TGTGCCAGCAGTGAAGGGGGACAGGGCTCCTACGAGCAGTACTTC. This chain uses TRBV2 with TRBJ2-7; 9 bases align to TRBD1. After removal of 1 base from V and 0 bases from J, the junction contained 1 base not matched to a gene. Germline V lookup: CDR1 SNHLY, CDR2 FYNNEI. This CDR3 has 15 amino acids.

The CDR3 loop reads CAWDRSGTGNQPQHF. The CDR3 DNA sequence: TGTGCCTGGGACAGATCAGGGACGGGCAATCAGCCCCAGCATTTT. The gene calls are TRBV30 and TRBJ1-5, with D perhaps TRBD1 (5 bases). Germline V gives CDR1 GTSNPN, CDR2 SVGIG (reference sequence). Trimming took off 5 bases at V and 2 bases at J, with 16 bases between the two ends. The CDR3 has 15 amino acids.

The chain has TRBV29-1 and TRBJ1-1, with 8 bases matching TRBD1. Germline CDR1 SQVTM, CDR2 ANQGSEA. The CDR3 has 14 residues. The J segment lost 6 bases and the V segment lost 6 bases, leaving 12 bases of the junction unmatched. CDR3 nucleotide sequence: TGCAGCGTGGTACTCACAGGGGGATTATCTGAAGCTTTCTTT. Translating it yields CSVVLTGGLSEAFF.

V and J are TRBV19 and TRBJ1-4, with a weak D call TRBD1 (6 bases). CDR1 is LNHDA, CDR2 SQIVND, per germline (reference sequence). V was clipped by 7 bases and J by 5 bases, with 14 bases between them. This CDR3 comprises 14 residues. The CDR3 sequence: CASNPRGQNEKLFF. CDR3 DNA: TGTGCCAGTAACCCCCGCGGACAGAATGAAAAACTGTTTTTT.

The chain carries TRBV6-1 and TRBJ1-1; no reliable D call. The CDR3 totals 12 residues. Germline V gives CDR1 MNHNS, CDR2 SASEGT. The V end lost 2 bases, the J end lost 9 bases, and 10 bases lay between the germline ends. The CDR3 is CASSERSNKAFF. DNA of the CDR3: TGTGCCAGCAGTGAACGGAGCAATAAAGCTTTCTTT.

V usage is TRBV11-2 and J usage is TRBJ1-4; D unclear. V was cut by 5 bases and J by 4 bases, with 14 bases left in between. Germline values: CDR1 SGHAT, CDR2 FQNNGV. CDR3 length: 15 residues. CDR3 residues: CASSLDGLRNEKLFF. The CDR3 nucleotides are TGTGCCAGCAGCCTTGACGGACTTCGTAATGAAAAACTGTTTTTT.

The genes are TRBV19 and TRBJ2-7; tentatively, D is TRBD1 or TRBD2 (6 bases each). CDR1 is LNHDA, CDR2 SQIVND, per germline (reference sequence). Trimming left V 1 base short and J 6 bases short, with 10 bases between. The CDR3 covers 13 residues. CDR3 sequence reads: CASSIGGAGEQYF. CDR3 sequence (DNA): TGTGCCAGTAGTATAGGGGGGGCAGGCGAGCAGTACTTC.

The gene calls are TRBV4-3 and TRBJ2-3; 7 bases align to TRBD2. From germline, CDR1 is LGHNA and CDR2 YSLEER. Losses at the gene ends were 0 bases for V and 0 bases for J; bases not matched to a gene: 6. This CDR3 is built from 17 residues. CDR3 DNA sequence: TGCGCCAGCAGCCAAGATCGCGGGACTATTAGCACAGATACGCAGTATTTT. This sequence encodes CASSQDRGTISTDTQYF.

The chain employs TRBV6-5 and TRBJ2-7; 10 bases match TRBD2. V shed 9 bases and J 4 bases; nucleotides not matched to a gene: 3. The CDR3 is 12 residues long. Germline V lookup: CDR1 MNHEY, CDR2 SVGAGI. The CDR3 region is CASRTSGYEQYF. As DNA, the CDR3 is TGTGCCAGTAGGACTAGCGGTTACGAGCAGTACTTC.

This chain links TRBV9 with TRBJ2-2; 7 bases fit TRBD1. The germline V gene encodes CDR1 SGDLS and CDR2 YYNGEE. V lost 3 bases and J lost 5; bases outside the gene matches: 1. The CDR3 totals 13 residues. The CDR3 DNA reads TGTGCCAGCAGCGGACAGGGAACCGGGGAGCTGTTTTTT. This codes for CASSGQGTGELFF.

V usage is TRBV5-1 and J usage is TRBJ2-1; 8 nucleotides match TRBD2. The CDR3 has 11 amino acids. Germline V lookup: CDR1 SGHRS, CDR2 YFSETQ. Germline trimming cut 7 bases from V and 14 bases from J; bases unmatched to any gene: 8. The CDR3 bases are TGCGCCAGCCGTGAAAGCGGGGGAAAGTTCTTC. It codes for CASRESGGKFF.

The DNA of the CDR3 is TGTGCCAGCAGCCAAGATGAAAAACTGTTTTTT. Protein product: CASSQDEKLFF. The genes are TRBV4-2 and TRBJ1-4; D gene uncertain. V was clipped by 0 bases and J by 7 bases, with 0 bases between them. The CDR3 loop spans 11 amino acids. In germline, CDR1 is LGHNA, CDR2 YNFKEQ.